The 27 T cell receptor beta chains in this list originate from one sample, sequenced in a study of Ad26.COV2.S vaccination and SARS-CoV-2 variants. Here immunoSEQ multiplex PCR was the method, and the copy in TCRdb shows in-frame clones only, minus some. The data show 440,000 or so clones, approximately 90% seen once. Treatment described: roughly 19 received Ad26.COV2.S at low or high dose, single or two shots; about five received placebo; per-sample allocation not given. The samples date from day 63 after the first vaccine or placebo injection. The material sequenced was peripheral blood, taken in a trial of Ad26.COV2.S vaccine versus placebo. The receptors shown here come from a person aged 18-65 years who received the Ad26.COV2.S COVID-19 vaccine or a placebo.

The rearrangement links TRBV7-7 to TRBJ2-1; 13 bases align to TRBD2. The CDR3 covers 20 residues. V lost 6 bases, J lost 0 bases, and 14 bases stayed unmatched. Germline-derived CDR1 and CDR2 are SSHAT and FNYEAQ (reference sequence). This chain's CDR3 is CASSYKPGLAGSGSYNEQFF. CDR3 DNA: TGTGCCAGCAGTTACAAACCGGGACTAGCGGGGTCAGGCTCCTACAATGAGCAGTTCTTC.

The chain uses TRBV18 and TRBJ2-6; D possibly corresponds to TRBD2 (6 bases). Germline lookup yields CDR1 KGHSH and CDR2 LQKENI. The CDR3 has 16 amino acids. With 1 base removed from V and 0 bases from J, the gap between germline ends came to 7 bases. CDR3 residues: CASSPLGSSGANVLTF. DNA of the CDR3: TGTGCCAGCTCACCACTCGGGAGCTCTGGGGCCAACGTCCTGACTTTC. Drawing the rest from reference TRBV18 and TRBJ2-6, the complete variable domain is NAGVMQNPRHLVRRRGQEARLRCSPMKGHSHVYWYRQLPEEGLKFMVYLQKENIIDESGMPKERFSAEFPKEGPSILRIQQVVRGDSAAYFCASSPLGSSGANVLTFGAGSRLTVL.

Of note for this clone: Other DNA sequences in the same sample also yield this CDR3. The chain carries TRBV6-5 and TRBJ1-2; D is uncertain. Trimming pared 0 bases from V and 4 bases from J, leaving 6 bases between. The CDR3 extends over 13 amino acids. Germline V gene sequence: CDR1 MNHEY, CDR2 SVGAGI. The CDR3 loop is CASSYSFGYGYTF. In nucleotides, the CDR3 is TGTGCCAGCAGTTACTCTTTTGGCTATGGCTACACCTTC.

The chain recombines TRBV30 with TRBJ2-1, with D tentatively TRBD2 (6 bases). The V gene's germline CDR1 is GTSNPN and CDR2 SVGIG (reference sequence). The germline V and J ends were trimmed by 2 bases and 4 bases, with 12 bases remaining between them. This CDR3 region has 14 residues. The CDR3: CAWSLRRAYNEQFF. The CDR3 region has the DNA TGTGCCTGGAGTCTCCGGAGGGCTTACAATGAGCAGTTCTTC.

The CDR3 DNA sequence: TGTGCCAGCAGCCAGGCAGGGGCCCATAATGAAAAACTGTTTTTT. Its protein product is CASSQAGAHNEKLFF. The chain has TRBV7-2 and TRBJ1-4, with D possibly being TRBD1 (6 bases). Germline loops: CDR1 SGHTA, CDR2 FQGNSA. V lost 5 bases to trimming and J lost 4 bases, with 14 bases between them. The CDR3 has 15 amino acids.

This chain links TRBV27 with TRBJ2-4; the D gene could be TRBD1 or TRBD2 (5 bases each). The V gene lost 4 bases and the J gene lost 0 bases, with 13 bases spanning the gap. In germline, CDR1 is MNHEY, CDR2 SMNVEV (reference sequence). The CDR3 spans 16 residues. The CDR3 sequence: CASSSLGDLAKNIQYF. The CDR3 nucleotides are TGTGCCAGCAGTTCATTAGGGGACCTAGCCAAAAACATTCAGTACTTC.

This chain links TRBV13 with TRBJ1-3, with D perhaps matching TRBD1 (6 bases). CDR3 length equals 14 residues. The V gene's germline CDR1 is PRHDT and CDR2 FYEKMQ (reference sequence). Trimming removed 5 bases from V and 7 bases from J, with 15 bases in between. The DNA for the CDR3 is TGTGCCAGCAGCCCCGATGGGGGGGCTAACACCATATATTTT. Protein product: CASSPDGGANTIYF.

The chain links TRBV5-4 to TRBJ1-1; D is unclear. Trimming stripped 7 bases from V and 4 bases from J, with 11 bases between. Germline V gives CDR1 SGHNT, CDR2 YYREEE (reference sequence). The CDR3 is made up of 12 amino acids. In DNA form, the CDR3 reads TGTGCCAGCGCGCTTGGTGGCACTGAAGCTTTCTTT. This translates into CASALGGTEAFF.

The chain joins TRBV6-1 to TRBJ2-7, with TRBD1 matching 7 bases. The CDR3 has 18 residues. Germline loops: CDR1 MNHNS, CDR2 SASEGT. The V and J ends lost 0 bases and 4 bases, in that order; junction bases with no gene match: 15. The CDR3 reads CASSEANVWTGSQYEQYF. CDR3 sequence (DNA): TGTGCCAGCAGTGAAGCGAATGTATGGACAGGATCTCAATACGAGCAGTACTTC.

J is TRBJ2-1 and V is TRBV7-2, with 8 bases aligning to TRBD2. CDR1 and CDR2 (germline): SGHTA, FQGNSA. The V segment lost 5 bases and the J segment 8 bases; nucleotides outside the gene matches: 11. CDR3 length: 15 residues. CDR3: CASSLTSGQFDEQFF. In DNA form, the CDR3 reads TGTGCCAGCAGCCTCACTAGCGGACAGTTCGATGAGCAGTTCTTC. Full variable domain (outside the CDR3, taken from reference TRBV7-2 and TRBJ2-1): GAGVSQSPSNKVTEKGKDVELRCDPISGHTALYWYRQSLGQGLEFLIYFQGNSAPDKSGLPSDRFSAERTGGSVSTLTIQRTQQEDSAVYLCASSLTSGQFDEQFFGPGTRLTVL.

The chain has TRBV1 and TRBJ2-2; TRBD2 was called by the table and not checked on the DNA. TRBV1 represents a pseudogene. This CDR3 has 18 amino acids. The CDR3 region is CTSSHRTSGGQNTGELFF. As DNA, the CDR3 is TGCACCAGCAGCCATAGGACTAGCGGGGGTCAGAACACCGGGGAGCTGTTTTTT.

The rearrangement uses TRBV30 and TRBJ1-1; D unresolved. CDR1 and CDR2 from the germline V gene are GTSNPN and SVGIG (reference sequence). The V and J ends lost 1 base and 0 bases respectively, with 9 bases between them. The CDR3 spans 14 residues. The CDR3 DNA sequence: TGTGCCTGGAGTGAGCCCAGGCTGAACACTGAAGCTTTCTTT. Its translation is CAWSEPRLNTEAFF. The whole variable domain, filled in from reference TRBV30 and TRBJ1-1, reads SQTIHQWPATLVQPVGSPLSLECTVEGTSNPNLYWYRQAAGRGLQLLFYSVGIGQISSEVPQNLSASRPQDRQFILSSKKLLLSDSGFYLCAWSEPRLNTEAFFGQGTRLTVV.

V usage is TRBV7-2 and J usage is TRBJ2-1; 14 bases are a match to TRBD2. Germline values: CDR1 SGHTA, CDR2 FQGNSA. With 5 bases clipped from V and 6 bases from J, the junction kept 3 bases outside the gene matches. The CDR3 length is 15 residues. The chain's CDR3 is CASSLGLAGGNEQFF. The CDR3 bases are TGTGCCAGCAGCCTCGGACTAGCGGGGGGCAATGAGCAGTTCTTC.

V is TRBV4-3 and J is TRBJ2-7; D gene unclear. V lost 0 bases and J lost 5, with 17 bases in between. The germline gives CDR1 LGHNA, CDR2 YSLEER. The CDR3 extends over 16 amino acids. CDR3 in amino acids: CASSQDPPRSAHEQYF. The DNA of the CDR3 is TGCGCCAGCAGCCAAGACCCCCCTAGGAGTGCTCACGAGCAGTACTTC.

V and J are TRBV20-1 and TRBJ1-2; D might be TRBD1 (6 bases). The CDR3 loop spans 15 amino acids. V shed 3 bases and J shed 2 bases, with 16 bases lying between them. The V gene's germline CDR1 is DFQATT and CDR2 SNEGSKA (reference sequence). The CDR3 DNA sequence: TGCAGTGCTAGTCGTGACAGGCGGGGCAACTATGGCTACACCTTC. This translates into CSASRDRRGNYGYTF.

This chain connects TRBV19 to TRBJ2-7; 12 nucleotides align to TRBD1. CDR1 and CDR2 (germline): LNHDA, SQIVND (reference sequence). J lost 7 bases, V lost 7 bases, and 8 bases had no gene match. The CDR3 is 14 amino acids. CDR3 bases: TGTGCCAGTAAGTCGGGACAGGGGGCGGCGGAGCAGTACTTC. Translated, it gives CASKSGQGAAEQYF.

The chain has TRBV7-2 and TRBJ2-2, with 13 bases that match TRBD2. Germline CDR1 SGHTA, CDR2 FQGNSA. V lost 5 bases, J lost 5 bases, and 5 bases stayed unmatched. The CDR3 sequence is 16 residues long. CDR3: CASSETSGGRTGELFF. The CDR3 DNA reads as TGTGCCAGCAGCGAGACTAGCGGGGGGAGAACCGGGGAGCTGTTTTTT.

The chain employs TRBV19 and TRBJ2-3; 13 nucleotides match TRBD2. Trimming took 5 bases from V and 5 from J; bases not matched to a gene: 7. Germline-derived CDR1 and CDR2 are LNHDA and SQIVND (reference sequence). The CDR3 length is 16 residues. The chain's CDR3 is CASSPTSGGALDTQYF. The CDR3 DNA is TGTGCCAGTAGTCCAACTAGCGGGGGGGCCCTAGATACGCAGTATTTT.

The V gene is TRBV6-5, the J gene TRBJ2-5; D might be TRBD1 (6 bases). CDR3 size: 13 residues. Trimming removed 9 bases from V and 5 bases from J, with 16 bases in between. Germline CDR1 and CDR2: MNHEY and SVGAGI. CDR3 sequence reads: CASRQAPAETQYF. The CDR3 DNA follows: TGTGCCAGTCGACAGGCGCCGGCGGAGACCCAGTACTTC.

The genes are TRBV28 and TRBJ1-5, with D possibly TRBD1 on 5 matching bases. V dropped 6 bases and J dropped 11 bases, with 20 bases sitting between them. The CDR3 has 14 residues. Germline loops: CDR1 MDHEN, CDR2 SYDVKM. CDR3 protein: CASRVTGGNPAQHF. The DNA of the CDR3 is TGTGCCAGCAGGGTCACAGGTGGCAATCCGGCCCAGCATTTT.

This clone was detected only once. The chain joins TRBV6-5 to TRBJ2-7; a weak D match, TRBD2 (6 bases). The length of the CDR3 is 16 residues. Trimming shortened V by 3 bases and J by 6 bases, and 21 bases separated the two germline ends. Per the germline V gene, CDR1 is MNHEY and CDR2 is SVGAGI. Here the CDR3 DNA reads TGTGCCAGCAGTTATGGAGCGAGTTCACTCGGGGGCGAGCAGTACTTC. Translating gives CASSYGASSLGGEQYF.

This clone has only one observation. The sample contains more than one DNA sequence encoding this CDR3. This chain connects TRBV10-1 to TRBJ2-1; 13 bases line up with TRBD2. Germline values: CDR1 WNHNN, CDR2 SYGVQD (reference sequence). The V gene end was trimmed by 6 bases and the J gene end by 0 bases; junction bases not matched to a gene: 8. The CDR3 is made up of 18 amino acids. CDR3 amino acids: CASSPGLAGLSSYNEQFF. The CDR3 DNA is TGCGCCAGCAGCCCGGGACTAGCGGGACTGAGCTCCTACAATGAGCAGTTCTTC.

The chain has TRBV7-9 and TRBJ1-3, with no clear D. Germline V gene sequence: CDR1 SEHNR, CDR2 FQNEAQ (reference sequence). The V and J ends lost 1 base and 7 bases respectively, with 11 bases between them. The CDR3 runs 14 residues. The DNA of the CDR3 is TGTGCCAGCAGCTTAGGTCAGGCCCTTAACACCATATATTTT. It is translated as CASSLGQALNTIYF.

In the case of this clone: Additional DNA sequences in this sample encode the identical CDR3. This chain links TRBV6-5 with TRBJ1-2; 10 bases are a match to TRBD1. Losses at the gene ends were 0 bases for V and 4 bases for J; bases not matched to a gene: 2. The germline gives CDR1 MNHEY, CDR2 SVGAGI. This CDR3 has 15 residues. The CDR3 spells CASSYSTGGGYGYTF. The CDR3 nucleotides are TGTGCCAGCAGTTACTCGACAGGGGGCGGCTATGGCTACACCTTC.

This rearrangement joins TRBV15 to TRBJ2-1; TRBD2 matches 8 bases. This CDR3 spans 15 amino acids. Trimming removed 5 bases from V and 5 bases from J; junction bases left unmatched: 8. Germline CDR1 is LNHNV and CDR2 is YYDKDF (reference sequence). CDR3: CATSPFRGGDNEQFF. The CDR3 DNA sequence: TGTGCCACCAGCCCCTTTCGGGGGGGTGACAATGAGCAGTTCTTC.

This clone was counted once. The chain combines TRBV30 with TRBJ1-2, with D possibly being TRBD1 (6 bases). CDR3 length: 12 amino acids. Germline values: CDR1 GTSNPN, CDR2 SVGIG (reference sequence). The V end was cut by 3 bases, the J end by 4 bases, with 9 bases between. The CDR3 loop reads CAWRTGIYGYTF. The CDR3 DNA reads as TGTGCCTGGAGGACAGGAATCTATGGCTACACCTTC.

The table lists this clone with a count of one. The rearrangement links TRBV7-2 to TRBJ2-7, with a tentative D call TRBD2 (6 bases). V was trimmed by 8 bases and J by 4 bases, leaving 15 bases between them. The germline V gene has CDR1 SGHTA and CDR2 FQGNSA. The CDR3 has 13 residues. CDR3 loop: CASGPGRRYEQYF. The CDR3 DNA is TGTGCCAGCGGACCGGGGAGGAGGTACGAGCAGTACTTC.